The 22 T cell receptor beta chains in this list originate from one sample, sequenced in a study of T cell responses to AZD1222 COVID-19 vaccine. The method was immunoSEQ multiplex PCR; TCRdb's version includes in-frame clones alone and lacks a portion of them. The repertoire has 100,000 to 110,000 clones, approximately 90% of them found once; the top ten carry about 16%. This specimen consisted of peripheral blood, obtained on day 0 of AZD1222 vaccination. Receptor source: an adult in good health.

This sequence joins TRBV5-1 and TRBJ2-7; 10 bases line up with TRBD2. CDR3 length: 18 residues. V gave up 2 bases and J gave up 0 bases; unmatched junction bases: 11. Germline V gene data show CDR1 as SGHRS and CDR2 as YFSETQ. CDR3 DNA: TGCGCCAGCAGCTTACGAAATAGCGGGGGGCCTAGCTCCTACGAGCAGTACTTC. As protein: CASSLRNSGGPSSYEQYF. Full variable domain (outside the CDR3, taken from reference TRBV5-1 and TRBJ2-7): KAGVTQTPRYLIKTRGQQVTLSCSPISGHRSVSWYQQTPGQGLQFLFEYFSETQRNKGNFPGRFSGRQFSNSRSEMNVSTLELGDSALYLCASSLRNSGGPSSYEQYFGPGTRLTVT.

This chain links TRBV5-4 with TRBJ2-7; possible D gene TRBD1, 5 bases. This CDR3 has 13 amino acids. Germline V gene data show CDR1 as SGHNT and CDR2 as YYREEE (reference sequence). V dropped 4 bases and J dropped 1 base, with 9 bases sitting between them. CDR3 sequence reads: CASSLRDSYEQYF. The CDR3 DNA sequence: TGTGCCAGCAGCCTCAGGGATTCCTACGAGCAGTACTTC. The full variable domain, in which reference TRBV5-4 and TRBJ2-7 provide the parts outside the CDR3, is ETGVTQSPTHLIKTRGQQVTLRCSSQSGHNTVSWYQQALGQGPQFIFQYYREEENGRGNFPPRFSGLQFPNYSSELNVNALELDDSALYLCASSLRDSYEQYFGPGTRLTVT.

The rearrangement links TRBV7-2 to TRBJ1-6, with a possible D match to TRBD1 (5 bases). The germline CDR1 and CDR2 sequences are SGHTA and FQGNSA. This CDR3 is 15 amino acids long. V was clipped by 1 base and J by 7 bases, with 11 bases between them. The CDR3 region is CASSLGGVGNSPLHF. The CDR3 DNA follows: TGTGCCAGCAGCTTAGGGGGGGTAGGAAATTCACCCCTCCACTTT.

The chain links TRBV5-4 to TRBJ1-2; 9 bases map to TRBD1. J lost 0 bases, V lost 6 bases, and 12 bases had no gene match. The CDR3 sequence is 17 residues long. Germline loops: CDR1 SGHNT, CDR2 YYREEE (reference sequence). The CDR3 spells CASTKTGGRIANYGYTF. DNA of the CDR3: TGTGCCAGCACCAAGACAGGGGGGCGCATAGCTAACTATGGCTACACCTTC.

This clone appeared a few times. V is TRBV5-4 and J is TRBJ1-2, with TRBD1 matching over 7 bases. CDR1 and CDR2 (germline): SGHNT, YYREEE (reference sequence). The CDR3 runs 16 residues. The junction had 14 bases not matched to a gene; V was cut back by 4 bases and J by 5 bases. CDR3 in DNA: TGTGCCAGCAGCCCATCCTCTGACAGGGCAAGATATGGCTACACCTTC. Its translation: CASSPSSDRARYGYTF.

This chain uses TRBV5-1 with TRBJ1-3, with D perhaps matching TRBD1 (6 bases). The CDR3 loop spans 15 amino acids. Germline CDR1 is SGHRS and CDR2 is YFSETQ. The V end was cut by 4 bases, the J end by 0 bases, with 11 bases between. The CDR3 sequence: CASSASGDSGNTIYF. The DNA for the CDR3 is TGCGCCAGCAGCGCGTCAGGGGACTCTGGAAACACCATATATTTT.

This rearrangement joins TRBV6-2 or TRBV6-3 to TRBJ2-2; 7 bases agree with TRBD1. The CDR3 is 17 residues long. The trim removed 0 bases at V and 2 bases at J, leaving 6 bases unmatched. CDR1 MNHEY and CDR2 SVGEGT come from the germline V gene. The CDR3 DNA reads as TGTGCCAGCAGTTACTCGCCGGGACAGATAAACACCGGGGAGCTGTTTTTT. Its translation is CASSYSPGQINTGELFF.

The J gene is TRBJ2-3, the V gene TRBV7-9, with a possible D match to TRBD2 (6 bases). This CDR3 region has 14 residues. Germline V gene data show CDR1 as SEHNR and CDR2 as FQNEAQ (reference sequence). Trimming took off 4 bases at V and 7 bases at J, with 15 bases between the two ends. In nucleotides, the CDR3 is TGTGCCAGCAGCTCGGAGGGCCTTGCAAATACGCAGTATTTT. It is translated as CASSSEGLANTQYF.

The chain is built from TRBV28 and TRBJ1-2; 9 positions match TRBD1. The CDR3 length is 14 residues. After removal of 6 bases from V and 3 bases from J, the junction contained 5 bases not matched to a gene. Per the germline V gene, CDR1 is MDHEN and CDR2 is SYDVKM. CDR3 amino acids: CASRLQGAYYGYTF. The CDR3 coding sequence is TGTGCCAGCAGACTACAGGGGGCATACTATGGCTACACCTTC.

The CDR3 loop is CATSDLRASGELFF. The CDR3 coding sequence is TGTGCCACCAGTGATTTACGTGCCTCCGGGGAGCTGTTTTTT. The rearrangement joins TRBV24-1 to TRBJ2-2; unclear D gene. CDR1 is KGHDR, CDR2 SFDVKD, per germline. Trimming shortened V by 1 base and J by 6 bases, and 8 bases separated the two germline ends. The CDR3 runs to 14 residues.

The CDR3 protein is CASSVGLAGGLTEQFF. The CDR3 bases are TGTGCCAGCAGTGTAGGACTAGCGGGAGGGTTGACTGAGCAGTTCTTC. This chain connects TRBV6-2 or TRBV6-3 to TRBJ2-1, with 15 bases identical to TRBD2. The length of the CDR3 is 16 residues. V was pared by 5 bases and J by 9 bases, with 8 bases of the junction left unmatched. CDR1 is MNHEY, CDR2 SVGEGT, per germline.

The chain joins TRBV9 to TRBJ1-2; D is possibly TRBD1 (6 bases). The V and J ends lost 0 bases and 1 base respectively, with 13 bases between them. This CDR3 is 16 amino acids long. Per the germline V gene, CDR1 is SGDLS and CDR2 is YYNGEE. The CDR3 DNA is TGTGCCAGCAGCGTAGAGGCAGGGGCCTTTAACTATGGCTACACCTTC. This codes for CASSVEAGAFNYGYTF.

The chain uses TRBV6-2 or TRBV6-3 and TRBJ1-1, with 9 bases lining up with TRBD1. The V gene end was trimmed by 6 bases and the J gene end by 8 bases; junction bases not matched to a gene: 10. Germline lookup yields CDR1 MNHEY and CDR2 SVGEGT. This CDR3 has 14 residues. The CDR3 bases are TGTGCCAGCAGCCTCCGGGACAGGGTCTCAGAAGCTTTCTTT. Residues: CASSLRDRVSEAFF.

The CDR3 sequence is CASSQESRGAQHF. Here the CDR3 DNA reads TGTGCCAGCAGCCAAGAGAGTCGGGGGGCCCAGCATTTT. The V call is TRBV3-1 (or the pseudogene TRBV3-2), the J call TRBJ1-5; perhaps TRBD1 as D (5 bases). This CDR3 has 13 amino acids. Trimming removed 0 bases from V and 11 bases from J, with 11 bases in between. Germline CDR1 is LGHDT and CDR2 is YNNKEL (reference sequence).

The CDR3 sequence: CASSLGGTDTQYF. DNA for the CDR3: TGTGCCAGCAGCTTGGGGGGCACAGATACGCAGTATTTT. This chain uses TRBV5-5 with TRBJ2-3; D is uncertain. V gave up 0 bases and J gave up 1 base, with 3 bases separating them. This CDR3 has 13 residues. Germline V gives CDR1 SGHKS, CDR2 YYEKEE (reference sequence).

The V call is TRBV3-1 (or the pseudogene TRBV3-2), the J call TRBJ1-1, with 9 bases fitting TRBD1. V lost 6 bases and J lost 10; bases outside the gene matches: 6. The length of the CDR3 is 12 residues. The germline V gene encodes CDR1 LGHDT and CDR2 YNNKEL (reference sequence). Here the CDR3 DNA reads TGTGCCAGCAGAAACCGACAGGGGGTAGCTTTCTTT. It specifies CASRNRQGVAFF.

A few counts support this clone. This chain connects TRBV14 to TRBJ2-1; 7 nucleotides line up with TRBD2. The V gene end was trimmed by 7 bases and the J gene end by 8 bases; junction bases not matched to a gene: 8. CDR3 length: 13 residues. Per germline, CDR1 SGHDN and CDR2 FVKESK. The CDR3 is CASIAAGEDEQFF. The CDR3 DNA follows: TGTGCCAGCATCGCGGCGGGAGAGGATGAGCAGTTCTTC.

Remarks on this clone: The junction does not match germline at one end; this may be a read error. The chain uses TRBV11-3 and TRBJ1-2; perhaps TRBD1 as D (5 bases). The CDR3 extends over 12 amino acids. From germline, CDR1 is SGHNT and CDR2 YENEEA. The CDR3 sequence: CASSGGRTDRSF. CDR3 in DNA: TGTGCCAGCAGCGGGGGAAGAACAGACCGTTCGTTC.

This clone was observed a single time. This chain links TRBV12-3 or TRBV12-4 with TRBJ1-3, with D uncertain. Trimming shortened V by 2 bases and J by 6 bases, and 8 bases separated the two germline ends. This CDR3 comprises 13 residues. The CDR3 DNA reads as TGTGCCAGCAGTTTACGGTCCTTAAACACCATATATTTT. Residues: CASSLRSLNTIYF.

The chain uses TRBV18 and TRBJ2-3; possibly TRBD1 or TRBD2 for D (5 bases each). Germline assignment: CDR1 KGHSH and CDR2 LQKENI. This CDR3 spans 16 amino acids. With 2 bases removed from V and 4 bases from J, the gap between germline ends came to 16 bases. Here the CDR3 reads CASSPGSLRGSDTQYF. The CDR3 DNA reads as TGTGCCAGCTCACCAGGGTCTTTGAGGGGCTCAGATACGCAGTATTTT.

The rearrangement uses TRBV6-5 and TRBJ1-2; D not resolved. V shed 0 bases and J shed 6 bases, with 8 bases lying between them. Germline-derived CDR1 and CDR2 are MNHEY and SVGAGI. The CDR3 is 13 residues long. The CDR3 protein is CASSYSISHGYTF. DNA for the CDR3: TGTGCCAGCAGTTACTCGATTTCCCATGGCTACACCTTC.

This CDR3 reads CASSGYRRGMNTEAFF. For the CDR3, the DNA is TGTGCCAGCAGCGGCTACCGGAGGGGGATGAACACTGAAGCTTTCTTT. J is TRBJ1-1 and V is TRBV11-2; weak D call: TRBD1 (6 bases). The germline V gene has CDR1 SGHAT and CDR2 FQNNGV. Deletions cut 5 bases from V and 0 bases from J, with 16 bases between. The CDR3 loop spans 16 amino acids.